The entry below describes one TCR beta chain. Its antigen is unidentified. The second PCR ran about 7 to 12 cycles with a sample-barcoded 5' primer and J-beta primers. A tag from a template-switch adaptor with 12 random nucleotides marked each cDNA molecule. MiXCR, applied by TCRdb to the 5' RACE reads, yields one record per CDR3 protein. The sample contains 1.6 million or so distinct CDR3 sequences, roughly 30% of which appear only once. This sample was taken from a study of blood T cells in healthy people across ages. This CDR3 is built from 13 residues. Trimming stripped 4 bases from V and 7 bases from J, with 11 bases between. Germline V lookup: CDR1 ENHRY, CDR2 SYGVKD. General study results and limits: Measured against age, TCR beta diversity per million T cells decreased in a roughly linear manner. The study found more naive CD4+ cells and higher diversity in long-lived than aged donors. Investigators treated diversity estimates from one million T cells as underestimates.

This sequence joins TRBV10-3 and TRBJ1-5; possibly TRBD1 for D (5 bases). This clonotype was obtained from a woman in her twenties or thirties in good health. Sequencing was carried out using blood. The CDR3 DNA follows: TGTGCCATCAGTGGGGGCAGGGAGCAGCCCCAGCATTTT. It codes for CAISGGREQPQHF.